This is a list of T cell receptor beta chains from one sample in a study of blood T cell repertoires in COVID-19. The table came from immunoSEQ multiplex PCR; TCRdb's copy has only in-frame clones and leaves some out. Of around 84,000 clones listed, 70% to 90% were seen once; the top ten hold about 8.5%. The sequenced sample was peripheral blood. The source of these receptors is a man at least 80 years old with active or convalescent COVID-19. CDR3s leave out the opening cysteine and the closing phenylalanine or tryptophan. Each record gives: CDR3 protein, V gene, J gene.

ASSTVTGAKNIQY	TRBV19	TRBJ2-4
ASMGTSGGPENTGELF	TRBV19	TRBJ2-2
ASSSTGTKETQY	TRBV6-6	TRBJ2-5
ASSWDPEGSTEAF	TRBV5-1	TRBJ1-1
ASSRQAQNTEAF	TRBV5-1	TRBJ1-1
ASSHRVPLSSGANVLT	TRBV27	TRBJ2-6
SASGGGATTDTQY	TRBV20-1	TRBJ2-3
ASSRDRGSQPQH	TRBV28	TRBJ1-5
ASSELGGPGNQPQH	TRBV10-2	TRBJ1-5
ASSDEGWSTEAF	TRBV6-4	TRBJ1-1
ASSLGQGYQETQY	TRBV5-1	TRBJ2-5
ANSPWESYNEQF	TRBV28	TRBJ2-1
ASSPLGADTQY	TRBV18	TRBJ2-3
ASSFGRRETQY	TRBV6-2/TRBV6-3	TRBJ2-5
ASRPDREFAPLH	TRBV6-5	TRBJ1-6
ASSYSTVYGYT	TRBV6-5	TRBJ1-2
ASSAIPGGNQPQH	TRBV5-1	TRBJ1-5
ASSNRGLDTQY	TRBV6-5	TRBJ2-3
ASSFQGQQPQH	TRBV7-7	TRBJ1-5
ASSYRTTKEAF	TRBV6-6	TRBJ1-1
ASSVVADYNSPLH	TRBV9	TRBJ1-6
ASSIGTVPYNEQF	TRBV7-3	TRBJ2-1